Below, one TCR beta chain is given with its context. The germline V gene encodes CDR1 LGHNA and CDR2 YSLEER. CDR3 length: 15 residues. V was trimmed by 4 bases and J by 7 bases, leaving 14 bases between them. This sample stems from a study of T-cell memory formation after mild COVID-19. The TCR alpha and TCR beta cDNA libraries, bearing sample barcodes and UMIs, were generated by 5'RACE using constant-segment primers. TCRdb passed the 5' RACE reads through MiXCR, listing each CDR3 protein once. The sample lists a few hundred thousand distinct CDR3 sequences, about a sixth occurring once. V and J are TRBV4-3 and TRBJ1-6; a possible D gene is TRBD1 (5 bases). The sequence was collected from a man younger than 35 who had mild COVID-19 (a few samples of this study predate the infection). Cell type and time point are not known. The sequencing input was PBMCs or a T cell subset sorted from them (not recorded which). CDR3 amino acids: CASSPGGDRNSPLHF. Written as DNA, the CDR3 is TGCGCCAGCAGCCCGGGTGGGGACCGGAATTCACCCCTCCACTTT.